The present T cell receptor beta chain was sequenced within a study of blood T cell repertoires in COVID-19. The assay was immunoSEQ multiplex PCR, and TCRdb's table has in-frame clones only and misses some. The sample contains 150,000 to 200,000 clones, under 90% of which appear only once. Sequencing used PBMCs or T cells enriched from blood (not recorded which). The TCR comes from a woman in her forties or fifties who had recovered from COVID-19.

DNA of the CDR3: TGTGCCAGCAGGGACAGGGAAGCCTATAATTCACCCCTCCACTTT. It yields the protein CASRDREAYNSPLHF. The gene calls are TRBV2 and TRBJ1-6; TRBD1 matches at 8 bases. The germline gives CDR1 SNHLY, CDR2 FYNNEI. Losses at the gene ends were 6 bases for V and 2 bases for J; bases not matched to a gene: 3. This CDR3 has 15 amino acids.